The clone carrying this TCR beta chain was detected once. Germline V gives CDR1 SGHTA, CDR2 FQGNSA. V lost 5 bases and J lost 5; bases outside the gene matches: 11. The CDR3 sequence is 15 residues long. These data are taken from a study of blood T cells in healthy people across ages. Then a second PCR, running about 6 to 11 cycles, was carried out with a sample-barcoded 5' primer and a J-beta primer mix. Every sample returned 2.5 million or more CDR3-containing paired-end reads. TCRdb fed the 5' RACE reads into MiXCR, producing one record per CDR3 protein. Among 540,000 or so distinct CDR3 sequences listed, around 24% were seen once. The sample was also reused in another study, on T cells of mothers and their children.

This TCR was recovered from a boy younger than 18 in good health. Sequencing was carried out using blood. The chain has TRBV7-2 and TRBJ2-5, with 7 bases fitting TRBD2. For the CDR3, the DNA is TGTGCCAGCAGCCCCGGTGAGCGGGGTAGGGAGACCCAGTACTTC. It specifies CASSPGERGRETQYF.